This entry features one T cell receptor (beta chain) sequence. As yet, its antigen is unknown. Germline V gives CDR1 MNHEY, CDR2 SVGAGI. The CDR3 consists of 14 residues. No patient had autoimmune disease or received systemic immunosuppression. Measured with immunoSEQ multiplex PCR; TCRdb has only the in-frame clones, and not every one. The sample lists about 12,000 clones, roughly 84% occurring once. This entry belongs to a study of OX40 agonist ivuxolimab in advanced cancers. Study details: There were three patients with partial responses, one having hepatocellular carcinoma and two cutaneous melanoma.

Notes on the study in general: Expanded peripheral T cell antigen specificity was not determined.

This specimen was CD4+ or CD8+ T cells sorted from blood, taken in a trial of the OX40 agonist ivuxolimab. The J gene is TRBJ2-2, the V gene TRBV6-5; 8 nucleotides align to TRBD1. The TCR comes from an adult with an advanced solid tumor such as melanoma, head and neck, liver or kidney cancer. CDR3 protein: CATLDRANTGELFF. The CDR3 region has the DNA TGTGCAACCCTGGACAGGGCGAACACCGGGGAGCTGTTTTTT.